The next 8 T cell receptor beta chains were all read from a single sample in a study of cytomegalovirus exposure and HLA in healthy donors. Both 60 Vbeta primers and 13 Jbeta primers went into the PCR. Data came from immunoSEQ multiplex PCR; TCRdb stores just in-frame clones and leaves some out. Of roughly 130,000 clones in the sample, over 80% were seen once. The sequencing sample was made of PBMCs. The receptors come from a boy between 10 and 17 years old in good health and CMV-seronegative.

The rearrangement joins TRBV18 to TRBJ1-1; D gene ambiguous. Germline CDR1 and CDR2: KGHSH and LQKENI. The CDR3 length is 14 residues. V lost 1 base to trimming and J lost 3 bases, with 9 bases between them. In nucleotides, the CDR3 is TGTGCCAGCTCACCACAACAAGATTACACTGAAGCTTTCTTT. This codes for CASSPQQDYTEAFF.

V gene TRBV25-1 combines with J gene TRBJ2-7; 7 bases line up with TRBD2. Per germline, CDR1 MGHDK and CDR2 SYGVNS. The trim removed 1 base at V and 0 bases at J, leaving 3 bases unmatched. The CDR3 is 15 residues long. The CDR3 bases are TGTGCCAGCAGTGAATTGGTAGCGGGCTCCTACGAGCAGTACTTC. It is translated as CASSELVAGSYEQYF.

This chain joins TRBV5-6 and TRBJ1-5; the D is unclear. This CDR3 is built from 15 residues. Trimming took 4 bases from V and 6 from J, leaving 17 bases between them. Germline V lookup: CDR1 SGHDT, CDR2 YYEEEE. DNA for the CDR3: TGTGCCAGCAGCCTCCGGCAGGTGAGCCCTCAGCCCCAGCATTTT. Protein: CASSLRQVSPQPQHF. The full variable domain, completed using reference TRBV5-6 and TRBJ1-5, is DAGVTQSPTHLIKTRGQQVTLRCSPKSGHDTVSWYQQALGQGPQFIFQYYEEEERQRGNFPDRFSGHQFPNYSSELNVNALLLGDSALYLCASSLRQVSPQPQHFGDGTRLSIL.

V gene TRBV29-1 combines with J gene TRBJ1-1; 7 positions agree with TRBD1. The germline V gene encodes CDR1 SQVTM and CDR2 ANQGSEA. With 7 bases clipped from V and 7 bases from J, the junction kept 18 bases outside the gene matches. This CDR3 comprises 15 residues. The chain's CDR3 is CSGKGTVFASDEAFF. CDR3 DNA sequence: TGCAGCGGGAAAGGGACAGTCTTCGCCTCCGATGAAGCTTTCTTT.

This chain uses TRBV9 with TRBJ1-1; 7 bases align to TRBD1. The V and J ends lost 4 bases and 4 bases, in that order; junction bases with no gene match: 7. The CDR3 spans 14 residues. Germline CDR1 is SGDLS and CDR2 is YYNGEE. This CDR3 reads CASSPDRALTEAFF. DNA for the CDR3: TGTGCCAGCAGCCCAGACAGGGCTCTCACTGAAGCTTTCTTT.

The J gene is TRBJ1-1, the V gene TRBV10-3, with D perhaps matching TRBD1 (5 bases). The CDR3 totals 16 residues. Germline CDR1 and CDR2: ENHRY and SYGVKD. V was cut by 3 bases and J by 6 bases, with 20 bases left in between. CDR3 loop: CAISDSKRKDTAEAFF. CDR3 DNA sequence: TGTGCCATCAGTGACTCAAAAAGAAAGGACACGGCTGAAGCTTTCTTT.

The chain is built from TRBV13 and TRBJ2-7, with D tentatively TRBD2 (6 bases). Germline V lookup: CDR1 PRHDT, CDR2 FYEKMQ (reference sequence). With 5 bases removed from V and 3 bases from J, the gap between germline ends came to 20 bases. CDR3 size: 16 residues. DNA of the CDR3: TGTGCCAGCAGCCCAGCGGAACAGCGGGCGAACTACGAGCAGTACTTC. Protein product: CASSPAEQRANYEQYF. Combining the CDR3 with reference TRBV13 and TRBJ2-7 gives the whole variable domain AAGVIQSPRHLIKEKRETATLKCYPIPRHDTVYWYQQGPGQDPQFLISFYEKMQSDKGSIPDRFSAQQFSDYHSELNMSSLELGDSALYFCASSPAEQRANYEQYFGPGTRLTVT.

The chain has TRBV11-1 and TRBJ2-7, with 11 nucleotides matching TRBD2. There are 15 residues in the CDR3. Germline V CDR1 and CDR2: SGHAT, FQDESV (reference sequence). V trimming: 4 bases; J trimming: 2 bases; junction bases outside the gene matches: 4. The chain's CDR3 is CASSSGLAETYEQYF. In nucleotides, the CDR3 is TGTGCCAGCAGCTCGGGACTAGCGGAAACCTACGAGCAGTACTTC.